Listed below are T cell receptor beta chains from one sample, sequenced in a study of control samples from healthy donors and cancer patients. TCRdb keeps only in-frame clones here, not all; method: immunoSEQ multiplex PCR. In the table there are roughly 100,000 clones, 90% to 95% of which are singletons. The sample comprised blood. Receptors originate from a woman younger than 30 in good health. CDR3s include the opening cysteine and the closing phenylalanine or tryptophan. A D gene is named only where the DNA matches it firmly. Clone size is not always given. Where it is, it says once, few, many or a class for expanded clones.

TRBJ1-3 | TRBD1 | 15 | . | TRBV6-5 | CASSLTGGKGNTIYF | TGTGCCAGCAGTCTGACAGGGGGTAAAGGAAACACCATATATTTT
TRBJ2-5 | TRBD2 | 13 | . | TRBV5-6 | CASSGLAGGAQYF | TGTGCCAGCAGCGGACTAGCGGGGGGAGCCCAGTACTTC
TRBJ1-1 | . | 14 | . | TRBV19 | CASSNPVHRGEAFF | TGTGCCAGTAGTAACCCGGTCCACCGGGGGGAAGCTTTCTTT
TRBJ2-5 | TRBD1 | 14 | . | TRBV29-1 | CSVEGGGRTETQYF | TGCAGCGTTGAAGGAGGGGGCCGAACGGAGACCCAGTACTTC
TRBJ1-1 | TRBD1 | 11 | . | TRBV7-9 | CASSLRGPAFF | TGTGCCAGCAGCTTAAGGGGGCCGGCTTTCTTT
TRBJ1-2 | . | 12 | once | TRBV11-2 | CASTGENYGYTF | TGTGCCAGCACGGGGGAAAACTATGGCTACACCTTC
TRBJ2-7 | TRBD1 | 15 | . | TRBV10-3 | CAIAHPDRGFHEQYF | TGTGCCATCGCCCACCCGGACAGGGGTTTCCACGAGCAGTACTTC
TRBJ2-1 | TRBD1 | 14 | . | TRBV28 | CASRDREWYDEQFF | TGTGCCAGCAGAGACAGGGAGTGGTACGATGAGCAGTTCTTC
TRBJ1-2 | TRBD1 | 15 | once | TRBV30 | CAWSVLTGGRDGYTF | TGTGCCTGGAGTGTACTGACAGGGGGTAGGGATGGCTACACCTTC
TRBJ2-5 | . | 14 | once | TRBV11-2 | CASSLGAGSETQYF | TGTGCCAGCAGCTTAGGGGCCGGGAGTGAGACCCAGTACTTC
TRBJ2-3 | . | 17 | . | TRBV12-5 | CASGLVFANLRRDTQYF | TGTGCTAGTGGTTTGGTGTTCGCTAACCTAAGGAGAGATACGCAGTATTTT
TRBJ2-1 | . | 13 | . | TRBV21-1 | CASPTGGRHEQFF | TGTGCCAGCCCGACGGGGGGGCGCCATGAGCAGTTCTTC
TRBJ1-1 | TRBD1 | 16 | . | TRBV5-8 | CASNRLWDSLNTEAFF | TGTGCCAGCAATCGCCTATGGGACAGCCTGAACACTGAAGCTTTCTTT
TRBJ2-1 | . | 11 | . | TRBV5-4 | CASSLTFEPFF | TGTGCCAGCAGCCTGACCTTTGAGCCGTTCTTC
TRBJ2-3 | . | 14 | . | TRBV5-1 | CASSPGPITDTQYF | TGCGCCAGCAGCCCCGGACCAATCACAGATACGCAGTATTTT
TRBJ2-6 | . | 15 | . | TRBV2 | CASSETRAGANVLTF | TGTGCCAGCAGTGAAACCAGGGCTGGGGCCAACGTCCTGACTTTC
TRBJ2-7 | TRBD1 | 16 | once | TRBV24-1 | CATSDAPGTGTYEQYF | TGTGCCACCAGTGACGCCCCCGGGACAGGGACCTACGAGCAGTACTTC
TRBJ2-7 | . | 12 | . | TRBV5-4 | CASSLPGWEQYF | TGTGCCAGCAGCCTACCTGGGTGGGAGCAGTACTTC
TRBJ2-7 | . | 13 | . | TRBV6-5 | CASGSKGRYEQYF | TGTGCCAGCGGGTCCAAGGGCCGCTACGAGCAGTACTTC
TRBJ1-2 | . | 15 | . | TRBV7-8 | CASSPVLGGNYGYTF | TGTGCCAGCAGCCCAGTGTTGGGCGGGAACTATGGCTACACCTTC
TRBJ1-1 | . | 15 | . | TRBV7-9 | CASTLKTVLNTEAFF | TGTGCCAGCACCCTAAAGACGGTTCTGAACACTGAAGCTTTCTTT
TRBJ2-5 | TRBD2 | 15 | . | TRBV30 | CAWSGSGGARETQYF | TGTGCCTGGAGTGGGAGCGGGGGGGCCCGGGAGACCCAGTACTTC
TRBJ2-2 | TRBD1 | 18 | . | TRBV3-1/TRBV3-2 | CASSQSSPGTGGIGELFF | TGTGCCAGCAGCCAGTCATCTCCCGGGACAGGGGGTATAGGGGAGCTGTTTTTT
TRBJ1-2 | TRBD1 | 13 | few | TRBV6-5 | CASSSTGGFGYTF | TGTGCCAGCAGTTCCACAGGGGGCTTTGGCTACACCTTC
TRBJ2-2 | TRBD1 | 15 | many | TRBV5-1 | CASRVGTEYTGELFF | TGCGCCAGCAGGGTTGGGACAGAATACACCGGGGAGCTGTTTTTT
TRBJ1-5 | . | 16 | . | TRBV6-1 | CASSETASYLNQPQHF | TGTGCCAGCAGTGAAACGGCCTCTTACCTGAATCAGCCCCAGCATTTT
TRBJ2-5 | . | 15 | . | TRBV5-1 | CASSYGQLYLETQYF | TGCGCCAGCAGCTACGGACAGTTATATTTAGAGACCCAGTACTTC
TRBJ1-4 | . | 12 | . | TRBV12-3/TRBV12-4 | CASSLGREKLFF | TGTGCCAGCAGTTTAGGGAGGGAAAAACTGTTTTTT
TRBJ2-2 | . | 15 | . | TRBV3-1/TRBV3-2 | CASSRSGGQGGELFF | TGTGCCAGCAGCCGCTCGGGGGGCCAAGGCGGGGAGCTGTTTTTT
TRBJ2-1 | TRBD1 | 13 | . | TRBV11-2 | CASKQGALNEQFF | TGTGCCAGCAAACAGGGGGCTCTGAATGAGCAGTTCTTC
TRBJ1-1 | . | 14 | . | TRBV4-2 | CASSLRTANTEAFF | TGTGCCAGCAGTCTGAGAACGGCGAACACTGAAGCTTTCTTT
TRBJ1-5 | . | 15 | . | TRBV18 | CASSLDDPRNQPQHF | TGTGCCAGCTCACTAGACGATCCTCGGAATCAGCCCCAGCATTTT
TRBJ1-3 | . | 13 | . | TRBV4-1 | CASSQLFRDTIYF | TGCGCCAGCAGCCAACTCTTTCGGGACACCATATATTTT